What follows describes a single T cell receptor (beta chain). The target antigen is unknown. The data belong to a study of CD8 T cells in Susac syndrome. Notes on the study in general: The authors acknowledged that the study's TCR sequencing and HLA analysis involved relatively few individuals.

This CDR3 spans 11 amino acids. CDR1 and CDR2 from the germline V gene are SQVTM and ANQGSEA. After extraction with the RNeasy kit, roughly 0.45 to 1 ug of the RNA was reverse transcribed using random hexamers. MiXCR was run by TCRdb on the immunoSEQ multiplex PCR reads, yielding one entry per CDR3 protein. Of 200,000 or so distinct CDR3 sequences listed, 90% to 95% are singletons. Sequencing of TCR beta was undertaken in CD8+ and CD4+ T cells derived from blood. The CD8+ and CD4+ T cells were isolated magnetically using a negative isolation approach, whereas the TEMRA cells were enriched by FACS. The sequenced sample consisted of CD4+ T cells from PBMCs. The chain has TRBV29-1 and TRBJ1-2; no clear D gene. The clonotype comes from a human donor with multiple sclerosis. CDR3 sequence reads: CSSGSLYGYTF. Written as DNA, the CDR3 is TGCTCTTCCGGGAGCCTCTATGGCTACACCTTC.